The 14 T cell receptor beta chains given below trace back to one sample, sequenced in a study of neoadjuvant anti-PD-1 for oral cavity cancer (dated by TCRdb to 2020 to 2022). The time point label of this sample denotes: after neoadjuvant nivolumab, at surgical resection. The library was built by means of the immunoSEQ multiplex PCR assay. In its TCRdb copy, this immuneACCESS table keeps in-frame sequences only and misses some clones. Where compared with another copy, unresolved V genes explain less than half of these, and the others have no known cause. The sample table records roughly 7,800 clones; around three fifths of these occur just once. Approximately 3% of the sample comes from the top ten. Sequenced material: PBMCs, taken after nivolumab (anti-PD-1) treatment. These receptors originate from a person aged 40 to 85 with oral cavity squamous cell carcinoma.

This clone appeared a single time. The chain recombines TRBV7-9 with TRBJ2-5, with 9 bases aligning to TRBD2. The CDR3 runs 15 residues. CDR1 is SEHNR, CDR2 FQNEAQ, per germline (reference sequence). The J segment lost 5 bases and the V segment lost 2 bases, leaving 6 bases of the junction unmatched. The DNA for the CDR3 is TGTGCCAGCAGCTTACGAGTAGCGGGGGAGGAGACCCAGTACTTC. Amino acids: CASSLRVAGEETQYF.

CDR3 coding DNA: TGTGCCTGGATTCCTCAACAGGGGGTTGATTCACCCCTCCACTTT. Its protein product is CAWIPQQGVDSPLHF. V is TRBV30 and J is TRBJ1-6; 8 bases map to TRBD1. Germline assignment: CDR1 GTSNPN and CDR2 SVGIG (reference sequence). CDR3 length: 15 residues. Losses at the gene ends were 4 bases for V and 8 bases for J; bases not matched to a gene: 10.

This clone appeared a few times. CDR3 residues: CASRHSGTANTEAFF. The CDR3 bases are TGTGCCAGCAGACACTCCGGGACAGCGAACACTGAAGCTTTCTTT. The J gene is TRBJ1-1, the V gene TRBV6-6, with 7 bases fitting TRBD1. Germline V lookup: CDR1 MNHNY, CDR2 SVGAGI (reference sequence). The V segment lost 6 bases and the J segment 1 base; nucleotides outside the gene matches: 8. This CDR3 contains 15 residues.

This clone occurred a few times. The rearrangement joins TRBV28 to TRBJ2-3; TRBD2 agrees at 7 bases. With 7 bases clipped from V and 6 bases from J, the junction kept 16 bases outside the gene matches. The CDR3 runs 16 residues. Germline values: CDR1 MDHEN, CDR2 SYDVKM. The CDR3 DNA sequence: TGTGCCAGCACGGCGGGGGAGAATCCCACTACTGATACGCAGTATTTT. Translating gives CASTAGENPTTDTQYF.

The chain couples TRBV7-2 to TRBJ2-2, with D perhaps TRBD2 (5 bases). CDR1 and CDR2 from the germline V gene are SGHTA and FQGNSA. There are 14 residues in the CDR3. The V end lost 2 bases, the J end lost 8 bases, and 12 bases lay between the germline ends. CDR3 in amino acids: CASSLITGIGELFF. In nucleotides, the CDR3 is TGTGCCAGCAGCTTAATAACCGGGATAGGGGAGCTGTTTTTT.

This clone was observed a handful of times. The chain combines TRBV9 with TRBJ1-5; possibly TRBD1 for D (6 bases). Per germline, CDR1 SGDLS and CDR2 YYNGEE. The CDR3 runs 15 residues. Trimming removed 4 bases from V and 4 bases from J, with 15 bases in between. The CDR3 loop reads CASSLSDRENQPQHF. CDR3 DNA: TGTGCCAGCAGCTTGTCGGACAGAGAAAATCAGCCCCAGCATTTT. Complete variable domain (other parts from reference TRBV9 and TRBJ1-5): DSGVTQTPKHLITATGQRVTLRCSPRSGDLSVYWYQQSLDQGLQFLIQYYNGEERAKGNILERFSAQQFPDLHSELNLSSLELGDSALYFCASSLSDRENQPQHFGDGTRLSIL.

The DNA of the CDR3 is TGTGCCAGCAGCGTAGGGAACGGGGGGGCAGATACGCAGTATTTT. Its translation: CASSVGNGGADTQYF. The chain is built from TRBV9 and TRBJ2-3, with 8 bases lining up with TRBD2. The CDR3 has 15 residues. From germline, CDR1 is SGDLS and CDR2 YYNGEE. The J segment lost 4 bases and the V segment lost 0 bases, leaving 4 bases of the junction unmatched.

The CDR3 coding sequence is TGTGCCAGCTCACCGGGGACGGAAAGGGCCGAGCAGTACTTC. It is translated as CASSPGTERAEQYF. The V and J genes are TRBV18 and TRBJ2-7; D possibly matches TRBD1 or TRBD2 (5 bases each). CDR1 is KGHSH and CDR2 is LQKENI in the germline V gene. This CDR3 comprises 14 residues. The V end was cut by 3 bases, the J end by 6 bases, with 15 bases between.

CDR3 loop: CASSTGRRSGNTIYF. In nucleotides, the CDR3 is TGTGCCAGCAGTACGGGCAGACGCTCTGGAAACACCATATATTTT. The chain is built from TRBV2 and TRBJ1-3; D gene ambiguous. With 5 bases removed from V and 0 bases from J, the gap between germline ends came to 11 bases. Germline V gives CDR1 SNHLY, CDR2 FYNNEI. This CDR3 comprises 15 residues.

This chain links TRBV7-6 with TRBJ1-2; D may be TRBD1 (5 bases). Germline V gene data show CDR1 as SGHVS and CDR2 as FNYEAQ. V lost 2 bases to trimming and J lost 4 bases, with 8 bases between them. This CDR3 comprises 13 residues. CDR3 in DNA: TGTGCCAGCAGCTTAATGGGGCCCTATGGCTACACCTTC. Protein sequence: CASSLMGPYGYTF. The whole variable domain, filled in from reference TRBV7-6 and TRBJ1-2, reads GAGVSQSPRYKVTKRGQDVALRCDPISGHVSLYWYRQALGQGPEFLTYFNYEAQQDKSGLPNDRFSAERPEGSISTLTIQRTEQRDSAMYRCASSLMGPYGYTFGSGTRLTVV.

This sequence joins TRBV19 and TRBJ1-5, with 9 bases identical to TRBD1. V gave up 0 bases and J gave up 3 bases; unmatched junction bases: 12. This CDR3 region has 19 residues. The germline CDR1 and CDR2 sequences are LNHDA and SQIVND (reference sequence). The CDR3 DNA reads TGTGCCAGTAGTATAGATAACAGGGGGCGGTCTTGGGACAATCAGCCCCAGCATTTT. This codes for CASSIDNRGRSWDNQPQHF. Looking up the rest from reference TRBV19 and TRBJ1-5 gives the full variable domain: DGGITQSPKYLFRKEGQNVTLSCEQNLNHDAMYWYRQDPGQGLRLIYYSQIVNDFQKGDIAEGYSVSREKKESFPLTVTSAQKNPTAFYLCASSIDNRGRSWDNQPQHFGDGTRLSIL.

The rearrangement uses TRBV7-2 and TRBJ1-1; D may be TRBD1 (5 bases). CDR1 and CDR2 (germline): SGHTA, FQGNSA. The V gene lost 7 bases and the J gene lost 0 bases, with 15 bases spanning the gap. The CDR3 is made up of 15 amino acids. The CDR3 sequence: CASTPFGGLNTEAFF. DNA for the CDR3: TGTGCCAGCACCCCTTTCGGGGGGTTGAACACTGAAGCTTTCTTT.

This clone has more than one count but fewer than ten. J is TRBJ1-2 and V is TRBV18; 12 bases line up with TRBD1. The germline V gene has CDR1 KGHSH and CDR2 LQKENI. The junction had 4 bases not matched to a gene; V was cut back by 3 bases and J by 5 bases. The CDR3 length is 15 residues. CDR3 in DNA: TGTGCCAGCTCACCGGGGACAGGGGGCGCTTATGGCTACACCTTC. It translates to CASSPGTGGAYGYTF.

The genes are TRBV7-2 and TRBJ2-7; D is ambiguous. V was pared by 5 bases and J by 0 bases, with 5 bases between. This CDR3 is built from 12 residues. Germline-derived CDR1 and CDR2 are SGHTA and FQGNSA. CDR3 DNA sequence: TGTGCCAGCAGCCCCAACTCCTACGAGCAGTACTTC. It is translated as CASSPNSYEQYF.